Shown below are 30 T cell receptor beta chains from a single sample sequenced in a study of T-cell reconstitution after alpha-beta-depleted transplantation in children. A library of TCRbeta sequences, prepared with unique molecular identifiers, was generated. Using its own MiXCR run on the PCR reads, TCRdb lists one record per CDR3 protein. The sample holds about 300,000 distinct CDR3 sequences; about 9.4% are singletons and the top ten take 7% to 9.5%. The sample in question was PBMCs, obtained before TCRalphabeta/CD19-depleted stem cell transplant. All receptors derive from a boy younger than two with acute myeloid leukemia, due to receive a stem cell transplant.

This clonotype was seen repeatedly, ten times or more. The chain has TRBV5-1 and TRBJ2-3; TRBD2 matches 12 bases. The length of the CDR3 is 18 residues. CDR1 and CDR2 (germline): SGHRS, YFSETQ. V trimming: 4 bases; J trimming: 0 bases; junction bases outside the gene matches: 9. This CDR3 reads CASSGALTSGGSTDTQYF. For the CDR3, the DNA is TGCGCCAGCAGCGGAGCCCTGACTAGCGGGGGTAGCACAGATACGCAGTATTTT.

In this sample, this clonotype turned up many times. The chain combines TRBV18 with TRBJ2-2; D possibly corresponds to TRBD1 (6 bases). Germline V gives CDR1 KGHSH, CDR2 LQKENI. This CDR3 has 18 amino acids. V gave up 1 base and J gave up 7 bases, with 22 bases separating them. CDR3 sequence (DNA): TGTGCCAGCTCACCACGAACGGGACACTTCGTCGGCGTCGGGGAGCTGTTTTTT. Its protein product is CASSPRTGHFVGVGELFF.

This clonotype was seen repeatedly, ten times or more. The chain has TRBV4-1 and TRBJ2-3; 10 nucleotides agree with TRBD2. The CDR3 extends over 21 amino acids. The germline V gene has CDR1 MGHRA and CDR2 YSYEKL. After removal of 1 base from V and 5 bases from J, the junction contained 21 bases not matched to a gene. The CDR3 coding sequence is TGCGCCAGCAGCCAAGGTCCGGGACTAGCGATCGAAGTGAATCCCCAAGATACGCAGTATTTT. Its translation is CASSQGPGLAIEVNPQDTQYF.

This clonotype was seen many times. The chain uses TRBV7-8 and TRBJ1-5; D not resolved. Germline CDR1 reads SGHVS; CDR2 reads FQNEAQ. The CDR3 sequence is 13 residues long. The germline V and J ends were trimmed by 0 bases and 6 bases, with 6 bases remaining between them. CDR3 bases: TGTGCCAGCAGCTTAGCGGGTAGTCAGCCCCAGCATTTT. The encoded protein is CASSLAGSQPQHF.

In its sample, this clonotype was seen many times. With a much larger clone just one base away, this may be a read error. This chain links TRBV7-7 with TRBJ2-2; D may be TRBD1 or TRBD2 (5 bases each). V lost 8 bases and J 6 bases, leaving 16 bases between the germline ends. The CDR3 covers 14 residues. Germline loops: CDR1 SSHAT, CDR2 FNYEAQ (reference sequence). CDR3 protein: CASCPGPGPGELFF. The CDR3 DNA reads as TGTGCCAGCTGCCCGGGACCAGGACCCGGGGAGCTGTTTTTT.

This clonotype has ten or more counts. The rearrangement links TRBV5-1 to TRBJ2-4, with 7 bases aligning to TRBD1. The ends lost 0 bases at V and 2 bases at J; junction bases unmatched: 8. Germline V gene sequence: CDR1 SGHRS, CDR2 YFSETQ. The CDR3 is made up of 17 amino acids. In DNA form, the CDR3 reads TGCGCCAGCAGCTTGGGCCCCGGGACAGATACCAAAAACATTCAGTACTTC. This sequence encodes CASSLGPGTDTKNIQYF.

The chain couples TRBV4-1 to TRBJ2-5, with 8 bases matching TRBD2. The CDR3 covers 16 residues. The V and J ends lost 3 bases and 5 bases, in that order; junction bases with no gene match: 11. From germline, CDR1 is MGHRA and CDR2 YSYEKL. DNA of the CDR3: TGCGCCAGCAGCCATATGGAGCGGGGGAGCTCGGAGACCCAGTACTTC. This codes for CASSHMERGSSETQYF.

The chain joins TRBV20-1 to TRBJ1-5; D ambiguous. CDR3 length: 13 residues. Germline CDR1 and CDR2: DFQATT and SNEGSKA (reference sequence). Trimming cost V 6 bases and J 2 bases, with 11 bases left between them. CDR3 region: CSAADGRNQPQHF. The CDR3 region has the DNA TGCAGTGCAGCGGACGGTCGCAATCAGCCCCAGCATTTT.

This clonotype was counted ten times or more. This rearrangement joins TRBV10-3 to TRBJ2-1, with D hard to call. The CDR3 is made up of 14 amino acids. Germline V gives CDR1 ENHRY, CDR2 SYGVKD. V was trimmed by 6 bases and J by 5 bases, leaving 14 bases between them. The CDR3 region is CAIRGWAHHNEQFF. In nucleotides, the CDR3 is TGTGCCATCAGGGGCTGGGCTCACCACAATGAGCAGTTCTTC.

The rearrangement joins TRBV2 to TRBJ2-6, with D tentatively TRBD2 (6 bases). CDR3 length: 13 amino acids. Germline CDR1 and CDR2: SNHLY and FYNNEI. The ends were cut back, 9 bases at V and 5 bases at J, with 11 bases in the middle. CDR3 bases: TGTGCCAGTGGGAGGTCCAGGGCCAACGTCCTGACTTTC. Translation gives CASGRSRANVLTF.

This chain joins TRBV12-3 or TRBV12-4 and TRBJ2-4, with D possibly being TRBD1 (6 bases). V dropped 6 bases and J dropped 5 bases, with 11 bases sitting between them. This CDR3 contains 13 residues. CDR3: CASRRTEENIQYF. In DNA, the CDR3 is TGTGCCAGCAGACGGACAGAGGAAAACATTCAGTACTTC.

This clonotype was observed at least ten times. This chain connects TRBV10-3 to TRBJ2-7; no clear D gene. Germline V gene sequence: CDR1 ENHRY, CDR2 SYGVKD. This CDR3 spans 12 amino acids. V was shortened by 7 bases and J by 5 bases, with 12 bases between the two germline ends. The CDR3 DNA follows: TGTGCCATCAATTCAGCTGACGACGAGCAGTACTTC. Protein sequence: CAINSADDEQYF.

This sequence joins TRBV12-3 or TRBV12-4 and TRBJ1-1; D call uncertain. The CDR3 loop spans 16 amino acids. Deletions cut 9 bases from V and 8 bases from J, with 28 bases between. This CDR3 is CASKFWDRPPVREAFF. In DNA, the CDR3 is TGTGCCAGTAAGTTTTGGGATAGACCTCCCGTGAGGGAAGCTTTCTTT.

This clonotype was counted at least ten times. This chain joins TRBV19 and TRBJ2-2; no definite D call. The CDR3 totals 16 residues. Trimming removed 5 bases at V and 0 bases at J, with 13 bases between. The germline CDR1 and CDR2 sequences are LNHDA and SQIVND (reference sequence). The CDR3 loop is CASSGIGYSNTGELFF. As DNA, the CDR3 is TGTGCCAGTAGTGGGATAGGTTACTCGAACACCGGGGAGCTGTTTTTT.

This clonotype was picked up a small number of times. The chain carries TRBV28 and TRBJ2-7; the match to TRBD2 covers 8 bases. The V gene end was trimmed by 5 bases and the J gene end by 2 bases; junction bases not matched to a gene: 14. The CDR3 totals 17 residues. Germline CDR1 reads MDHEN; CDR2 reads SYDVKM. Here the CDR3 DNA reads TGTGCCAGCAGTCTCGCGGGACTAGTGTTTTCGACCTACGAGCAGTACTTC. This gives the protein CASSLAGLVFSTYEQYF.

This clonotype was counted at least ten times. The chain has TRBV28 and TRBJ2-4, with D possibly being TRBD2 (6 bases). The germline gives CDR1 MDHEN, CDR2 SYDVKM. V was pared by 4 bases and J by 1 base, with 11 bases between. The CDR3 is made up of 15 amino acids. This chain's CDR3 is CASSSPGRAKNIQYF. The DNA of the CDR3 is TGTGCCAGCAGTTCTCCAGGGAGGGCCAAAAACATTCAGTACTTC.

This clonotype was found a few times. The chain carries TRBV19 and TRBJ2-3; either TRBD1 or TRBD2 may supply D (5 bases each). This CDR3 is 13 amino acids long. Trimming left V 10 bases short and J 2 bases short, with 13 bases between. The germline gives CDR1 LNHDA, CDR2 SQIVND (reference sequence). In DNA, the CDR3 is TGTGCCACCCGGGACGCCAACACAGATACGCAGTATTTT. Its translation is CATRDANTDTQYF.

The gene calls are TRBV28 and TRBJ2-3; 10 bases align to TRBD2. There are 16 residues in the CDR3. Germline V gene lookup returns CDR1 MDHEN and CDR2 SYDVKM. V lost 1 base to trimming and J lost 4 bases; unmatched junction nucleotides: 5. CDR3 bases: TGTGCCAGCAGTTTATATAGCGGGGGGTGGGCAGATACGCAGTATTTT. Residues: CASSLYSGGWADTQYF. Using reference TRBV28 and TRBJ2-3 for the parts outside the CDR3, the full variable domain is DVKVTQSSRYLVKRTGEKVFLECVQDMDHENMFWYRQDPGLGLRLIYFSYDVKMKEKGDIPEGYSVSREKKERFSLILESASTNQTSMYLCASSLYSGGWADTQYFGPGTRLTVL.

This clonotype came up many times. V and J are TRBV28 and TRBJ2-3, with 10 bases fitting TRBD1. CDR3 length equals 15 residues. Germline CDR1 reads MDHEN; CDR2 reads SYDVKM. V lost 3 bases to trimming and J lost 5 bases; unmatched junction nucleotides: 5. The CDR3 here is CASSFTGQGRDTQYF. CDR3 coding DNA: TGTGCCAGCAGTTTTACGGGACAGGGGCGAGATACGCAGTATTTT. The full variable domain, rest sourced from reference TRBV28 and TRBJ2-3, is DVKVTQSSRYLVKRTGEKVFLECVQDMDHENMFWYRQDPGLGLRLIYFSYDVKMKEKGDIPEGYSVSREKKERFSLILESASTNQTSMYLCASSFTGQGRDTQYFGPGTRLTVL.

The table lists this clonotype with a few counts. This sequence joins TRBV10-3 and TRBJ2-2; D assignment may be TRBD1 or TRBD2 (6 bases each). V lost 4 bases to trimming and J lost 4 bases, with 7 bases between them. Germline loops: CDR1 ENHRY, CDR2 SYGVKD. The CDR3 is 13 residues long. CDR3 coding DNA: TGTGCCATCAGTGGGGGGGCCACCGGGGAGCTGTTTTTT. Its protein is CAISGGATGELFF.

This clonotype was observed many times. The chain links TRBV7-2 to TRBJ2-1; TRBD2 matches at 14 bases. The germline gives CDR1 SGHTA, CDR2 FQGNSA. The CDR3 is 17 amino acids. V dropped 0 bases and J dropped 7; count of bases not matched to a gene: 5. Here the CDR3 reads CASSLAPTSGRGNEQFF. CDR3 coding DNA: TGTGCCAGCAGCTTAGCACCGACTAGCGGGAGGGGGAATGAGCAGTTCTTC.

This clonotype was recorded many times. The rearrangement uses TRBV12-3 or TRBV12-4 and TRBJ2-4; D gene uncertain. The CDR3 length is 16 residues. The V gene lost 3 bases and the J gene lost 1 base, with 13 bases spanning the gap. CDR3 protein: CASSFDFKRAKNIQYF. The CDR3 bases are TGTGCCAGCAGTTTCGACTTCAAAAGGGCCAAAAACATTCAGTACTTC.

This clonotype was counted ten times or more. The chain recombines TRBV12-3 or TRBV12-4 with TRBJ2-1; no clear D gene. Trimming cost V 6 bases and J 3 bases, with 6 bases left between them. The CDR3 spans 12 residues. The CDR3 sequence is CASSRDYNEQFF. The CDR3 DNA sequence: TGTGCCAGCAGCCGCGACTACAATGAGCAGTTCTTC.

This clonotype was found a few times. The chain joins TRBV19 to TRBJ1-5; D call uncertain. Germline-derived CDR1 and CDR2 are LNHDA and SQIVND (reference sequence). The CDR3 consists of 13 residues. The V end was cut by 0 bases, the J end by 7 bases, with 7 bases between. CDR3 DNA: TGTGCCAGTAGTATAGATCTAGAGCAGCCCCAGCATTTT. Translated: CASSIDLEQPQHF.

The rearrangement links TRBV11-2 to TRBJ2-7, with a possible D match to TRBD2 (6 bases). Germline V gives CDR1 SGHAT, CDR2 FQNNGV. The CDR3 consists of 16 residues. Trimming took off 1 base at V and 2 bases at J, with 15 bases between the two ends. CDR3 DNA sequence: TGTGCCAGCAGCTTAGGCCGGGGGTGGAAGGCCTACGAGCAGTACTTC. Translating gives CASSLGRGWKAYEQYF.

This clonotype was detected ten times or more. The chain joins TRBV9 to TRBJ2-7, with 7 positions matching TRBD2. The CDR3 consists of 15 residues. The V gene end was trimmed by 2 bases and the J gene end by 2 bases; junction bases not matched to a gene: 7. Per germline, CDR1 SGDLS and CDR2 YYNGEE. DNA for the CDR3: TGTGCCAGCAGCGTGGGGGGGACCACCACCTACGAGCAGTACTTC. It yields the protein CASSVGGTTTYEQYF.

This clonotype was detected ten times or more. The CDR3 DNA follows: TGTGCCAGCAGCGCACTAGCGGGAGTCCCCTACGAGCAGTACTTC. Translated: CASSALAGVPYEQYF. The rearrangement joins TRBV9 to TRBJ2-7; 11 bases align to TRBD2. V shed 3 bases, J shed 2 bases, and the junction held 4 bases outside the gene matches. Germline assignment: CDR1 SGDLS and CDR2 YYNGEE. The CDR3 consists of 15 residues. The full variable domain, with the rest looked up from reference TRBV9 and TRBJ2-7, is DSGVTQTPKHLITATGQRVTLRCSPRSGDLSVYWYQQSLDQGLQFLIQYYNGEERAKGNILERFSAQQFPDLHSELNLSSLELGDSALYFCASSALAGVPYEQYFGPGTRLTVT.

A few counts support this clonotype. The V gene is TRBV5-1, the J gene TRBJ2-7, with D possibly TRBD1 on 5 matching bases. CDR3 length equals 14 residues. From germline, CDR1 is SGHRS and CDR2 YFSETQ. Trimming took 2 bases from V and 2 from J, leaving 11 bases between them. The CDR3 loop reads CASSFTDSPYEQYF. The CDR3 nucleotides read TGCGCCAGCAGCTTTACTGACAGCCCCTACGAGCAGTACTTC. The full variable domain, in which reference TRBV5-1 and TRBJ2-7 provide the parts outside the CDR3, is KAGVTQTPRYLIKTRGQQVTLSCSPISGHRSVSWYQQTPGQGLQFLFEYFSETQRNKGNFPGRFSGRQFSNSRSEMNVSTLELGDSALYLCASSFTDSPYEQYFGPGTRLTVT.

This clonotype was recorded many times. V gene TRBV6-4 combines with J gene TRBJ2-2, with no clear D. In germline, CDR1 is MRHNA, CDR2 SNTAGT. The length of the CDR3 is 15 residues. Trimming removed 3 bases at V and 8 bases at J, with 16 bases between. The CDR3 DNA reads TGTGCCAGCAGTGATTACTCCCGGTCAGCTGGGGAGCTGTTTTTT. This sequence encodes CASSDYSRSAGELFF.

This clonotype was observed many times. V is TRBV5-1 and J is TRBJ2-7; D is unresolved. The V gene lost 3 bases and the J gene lost 5 bases, with 18 bases spanning the gap. This CDR3 is 15 amino acids long. Looked up from germline, CDR1 is SGHRS and CDR2 is YFSETQ. This chain's CDR3 is CASSSEQTRSHEQYF. DNA for the CDR3: TGCGCCAGCAGCTCTGAACAGACCCGGAGCCACGAGCAGTACTTC.